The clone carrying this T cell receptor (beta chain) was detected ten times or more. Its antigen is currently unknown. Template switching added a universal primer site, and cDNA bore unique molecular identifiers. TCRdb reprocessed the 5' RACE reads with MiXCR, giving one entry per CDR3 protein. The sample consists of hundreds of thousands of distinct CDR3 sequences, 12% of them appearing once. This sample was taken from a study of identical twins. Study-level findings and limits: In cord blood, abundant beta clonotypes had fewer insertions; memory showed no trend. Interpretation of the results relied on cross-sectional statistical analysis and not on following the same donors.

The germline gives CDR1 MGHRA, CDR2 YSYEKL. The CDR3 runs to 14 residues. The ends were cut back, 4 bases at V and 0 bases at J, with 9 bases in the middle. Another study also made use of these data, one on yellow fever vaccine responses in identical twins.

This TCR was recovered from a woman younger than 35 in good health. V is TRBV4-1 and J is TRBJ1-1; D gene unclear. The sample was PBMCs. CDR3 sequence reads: CASSPVALNTEAFF. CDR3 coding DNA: TGCGCCAGCAGCCCCGTGGCCTTGAACACTGAAGCTTTCTTT.